The 32 T cell receptor beta chains below all came from one sample that was sequenced in a study of blood T cell repertoires in COVID-19. Data came from immunoSEQ multiplex PCR; TCRdb stores just in-frame clones and leaves some out. The top ten hold roughly a tenth of the sample, which has 200,000 to 250,000 clones, 80% to 85% seen once. The sequenced sample consisted of peripheral blood. Receptor source: a woman older than 75 with COVID-19, enrolled during active disease.

This clone was picked up one time. The chain joins TRBV18 to TRBJ1-2, with D maybe TRBD1 (6 bases). The V and J ends lost 3 bases and 2 bases respectively, with 13 bases between them. The CDR3 has 15 amino acids. Per germline, CDR1 KGHSH and CDR2 LQKENI. DNA for the CDR3: TGTGCCAGCTCACCCTCGCTACAGGGCAACTATGGCTACACCTTC. As protein: CASSPSLQGNYGYTF.

This clone was observed a few times. V usage is TRBV5-1 and J usage is TRBJ2-1; tentatively, D is TRBD1 (5 bases). The CDR3 has 15 residues. Germline CDR1 and CDR2: SGHRS and YFSETQ. Trimming removed 0 bases from V and 5 bases from J, with 12 bases in between. CDR3 bases: TGCGCCAGCAGCTTGGACAGGCCCAGTGACAATGAGCAGTTCTTC. This translates into CASSLDRPSDNEQFF.

The CDR3 DNA is TGTGCCAGCAGCCCCACCTCGACAGGCCGGGCCGGGGAGCTGTTTTTT. This gives the protein CASSPTSTGRAGELFF. V gene TRBV6-6 combines with J gene TRBJ2-2, with a tentative D call TRBD1 (6 bases). Trimming took off 6 bases at V and 6 bases at J, with 20 bases between the two ends. Looked up from germline, CDR1 is MNHNY and CDR2 is SVGAGI (reference sequence). The CDR3 contains 16 residues.

V and J are TRBV11-2 and TRBJ2-1; no clear D. V was pared by 5 bases and J by 2 bases, with 13 bases between. Germline-derived CDR1 and CDR2 are SGHAT and FQNNGV. The CDR3 has 15 amino acids. DNA of the CDR3: TGTGCCAGCAGCCTTGAGCTACCCCCCTACAATGAGCAGTTCTTC. Translated, it gives CASSLELPPYNEQFF.

V gene TRBV15 combines with J gene TRBJ2-7; possibly TRBD1 for D (6 bases). The CDR3 runs to 14 residues. V was trimmed by 0 bases and J by 7 bases, leaving 13 bases between them. Looked up from germline, CDR1 is LNHNV and CDR2 is YYDKDF (reference sequence). As DNA, the CDR3 is TGTGCCACCAGCAGAGACAGGGGATATAGGGAGCAGTACTTC. Its protein product is CATSRDRGYREQYF.

This sequence joins TRBV4-1 and TRBJ1-4, with 10 bases identical to TRBD1. The CDR3 runs 16 residues. V shed 1 base and J 7 bases; nucleotides not matched to a gene: 6. Germline V gives CDR1 MGHRA, CDR2 YSYEKL. The chain's CDR3 is CASSQGDRGWGEKLFF. The CDR3 coding sequence is TGCGCCAGCAGCCAAGGGGACAGGGGCTGGGGTGAAAAACTGTTTTTT.

In its sample, this clone was seen once. V gene TRBV6-2 or TRBV6-3 combines with J gene TRBJ2-7; 8 nucleotides match TRBD1. V was clipped by 2 bases and J by 3 bases; unmatched bases: 6. The CDR3 has 15 residues. CDR1 MNHEY and CDR2 SVGEGT come from the germline V gene. CDR3 in amino acids: CASSYQGTGNYEQYF. The DNA of the CDR3 is TGTGCCAGCAGTTACCAAGGGACAGGCAACTACGAGCAGTACTTC.

The chain combines TRBV28 with TRBJ1-2, with D possibly being TRBD1 (5 bases). The V gene lost 4 bases and the J gene lost 6 bases, with 18 bases spanning the gap. Per the germline V gene, CDR1 is MDHEN and CDR2 is SYDVKM. The CDR3 covers 15 residues. The CDR3 region is CASSSPFQGRDGYTF. CDR3 nucleotides: TGTGCCAGCAGTTCACCCTTTCAGGGTCGCGATGGCTACACCTTC.

The chain couples TRBV10-3 to TRBJ1-5, with 9 bases lining up with TRBD1. CDR1 is ENHRY and CDR2 is SYGVKD in the germline V gene. Trimming cost V 6 bases and J 2 bases; bases outside gene matches: 5. This CDR3 is built from 15 residues. CDR3 nucleotides: TGTGCCATCAGCGGACAGGGGAATGGCAATCAGCCCCAGCATTTT. Translating it yields CAISGQGNGNQPQHF.

The chain couples TRBV6-5 to TRBJ1-2; tentatively, D is TRBD1 (6 bases). CDR3 length: 13 amino acids. Deletions cut 6 bases from V and 3 bases from J, with 11 bases between. Germline CDR1 reads MNHEY; CDR2 reads SVGAGI. The CDR3 coding sequence is TGTGCCAGCAGGGACAGCGACTACTATGGCTACACCTTC. Amino acids: CASRDSDYYGYTF.

J is TRBJ1-1 and V is TRBV29-1; possibly TRBD1 for D (6 bases). The CDR3 length is 13 residues. V lost 6 bases and J 2 bases, leaving 13 bases between the germline ends. Germline V gives CDR1 SQVTM, CDR2 ANQGSEA. The CDR3 nucleotides read TGCAGCGTCCACCGGGACATTAACACTGAAGCTTTCTTT. This codes for CSVHRDINTEAFF.

The chain uses TRBV5-4 and TRBJ2-5, with TRBD2 matching 16 bases. Germline CDR1 and CDR2: SGHNT and YYREEE (reference sequence). The CDR3 length is 17 residues. The V segment lost 3 bases and the J segment 4 bases; nucleotides outside the gene matches: 6. CDR3 protein: CASSWGLAGGLGETQYF. CDR3 DNA: TGTGCCAGCAGCTGGGGACTAGCGGGGGGGCTTGGAGAGACCCAGTACTTC.

This clone was observed a single time. The rearrangement links TRBV6-5 to TRBJ2-7; tentatively, D is TRBD2 (6 bases). The V end was cut by 6 bases, the J end by 0 bases, with 15 bases between. There are 15 residues in the CDR3. Germline V gene lookup returns CDR1 MNHEY and CDR2 SVGAGI. Here the CDR3 reads CASSRGGLASYEQYV. The CDR3 DNA follows: TGTGCCAGCAGCCGGGGAGGCTTAGCCTCCTACGAGCAGTACGTC.

The rearrangement uses TRBV7-2 and TRBJ2-3; 12 nucleotides line up with TRBD2. The J segment lost 8 bases and the V segment lost 5 bases, leaving 14 bases of the junction unmatched. This CDR3 is built from 17 residues. CDR1 and CDR2 from the germline V gene are SGHTA and FQGNSA. This CDR3 is CASSPLLAGGTRFTQYF. The CDR3 DNA sequence: TGTGCCAGCAGCCCCTTACTAGCGGGGGGCACAAGATTTACGCAGTATTTT.

This CDR3 is CASSSPGTGGNSPLHF. For the CDR3, the DNA is TGTGCCAGCAGCTCACCGGGGACAGGGGGTAATTCACCCCTCCACTTT. The V and J genes are TRBV28 and TRBJ1-6, with 11 bases aligning to TRBD1. Germline V gene data show CDR1 as MDHEN and CDR2 as SYDVKM. Germline trimming cut 6 bases from V and 6 bases from J; bases unmatched to any gene: 7. The CDR3 runs 16 residues.

The rearrangement uses TRBV6-5 and TRBJ1-3; a possible D gene is TRBD1 (5 bases). This CDR3 spans 16 amino acids. Germline V gene lookup returns CDR1 MNHEY and CDR2 SVGAGI. V lost 3 bases and J lost 0, with 12 bases in between. The CDR3 DNA reads TGTGCCAGCAGTTATTTGCAGGGCAGCTCTGGAAACACCATATATTTT. Translated, it gives CASSYLQGSSGNTIYF.

V is TRBV19 and J is TRBJ1-1, with 9 bases matching TRBD1. The junction had 3 bases not matched to a gene; V was cut back by 6 bases and J by 4 bases. The CDR3 has 13 amino acids. Germline CDR1 reads LNHDA; CDR2 reads SQIVND (reference sequence). CDR3 nucleotide sequence: TGTGCCAGTAGGCCGGGACAGGGCACTGAAGCTTTCTTT. Protein sequence: CASRPGQGTEAFF.

V gene TRBV12-3 or TRBV12-4 combines with J gene TRBJ1-2; D is unclear. The CDR3 loop spans 12 amino acids. Trimming left V 3 bases short and J 8 bases short, with 10 bases between. In DNA, the CDR3 is TGTGCCAGCAGTTTTAGTAATCGGGGCTACACCTTC. Its protein product is CASSFSNRGYTF.

The chain combines TRBV7-8 with TRBJ2-7; 9 nucleotides align to TRBD1. Trimming cost V 5 bases and J 6 bases; bases outside gene matches: 5. The CDR3 loop spans 13 amino acids. CDR1 and CDR2 (germline): SGHVS, FQNEAQ. The CDR3 DNA reads as TGTGCCAGCAGCGAACAGGGGGCAGGCGAGCAGTACGTC. It translates to CASSEQGAGEQYV.

The V call is TRBV5-4, the J call TRBJ1-1; 9 bases map to TRBD1. The CDR3 loop spans 14 amino acids. Germline assignment: CDR1 SGHNT and CDR2 YYREEE (reference sequence). Germline trimming cut 2 bases from V and 5 bases from J; bases unmatched to any gene: 4. CDR3 protein: CASSLRDRGTEAFF. The CDR3 DNA follows: TGTGCCAGCAGCTTAAGAGACAGGGGGACTGAAGCTTTCTTT. Using reference TRBV5-4 and TRBJ1-1 for the parts outside the CDR3, the full variable domain is ETGVTQSPTHLIKTRGQQVTLRCSSQSGHNTVSWYQQALGQGPQFIFQYYREEENGRGNFPPRFSGLQFPNYSSELNVNALELDDSALYLCASSLRDRGTEAFFGQGTRLTVV.

The rearrangement links TRBV14 to TRBJ2-2; 7 bases are shared with TRBD1. V trimming: 1 base; J trimming: 3 bases; junction bases outside the gene matches: 2. Germline loops: CDR1 SGHDN, CDR2 FVKESK. This CDR3 contains 15 residues. CDR3 nucleotides: TGTGCCAGCAGCCAAGGACAGGGATACACCGGGGAGCTGTTTTTT. This sequence encodes CASSQGQGYTGELFF.

The rearrangement joins TRBV15 to TRBJ1-6, with a weak D call TRBD1 (6 bases). The ends were cut back, 0 bases at V and 10 bases at J, with 13 bases in the middle. The CDR3 spans 15 residues. Per the germline V gene, CDR1 is LNHNV and CDR2 is YYDKDF (reference sequence). The CDR3 nucleotides are TGTGCCACCAGCAGAGATGGTTCAGGGGAATCACCCCTCCACTTT. Its translation: CATSRDGSGESPLHF.

This chain joins TRBV12-3 or TRBV12-4 and TRBJ1-1; no clear D gene. There are 13 residues in the CDR3. The V end lost 6 bases, the J end lost 0 bases, and 8 bases lay between the germline ends. Written as DNA, the CDR3 is TGTGCCAGCAGGGGCAGCATGAACACTGAAGCTTTCTTT. Translated: CASRGSMNTEAFF.

This sequence joins TRBV10-3 and TRBJ2-7, with D possibly matching TRBD1 (6 bases). CDR1 is ENHRY, CDR2 SYGVKD, per germline. V lost 6 bases, J lost 3 bases, and 12 bases lay in between. The CDR3 loop spans 13 amino acids. DNA for the CDR3: TGTGCCATCAGGGGGCCGACAGGCTACGAGCAGTACTTC. Encoded protein: CAIRGPTGYEQYF.

The CDR3 is CASSLGTGIAGELFF. The DNA for the CDR3 is TGCGCCAGCAGCTTGGGGACAGGGATCGCCGGGGAGCTGTTTTTT. The V call is TRBV5-1, the J call TRBJ2-2; 8 bases are a match to TRBD1. Germline assignment: CDR1 SGHRS and CDR2 YFSETQ. This CDR3 contains 15 residues. J lost 6 bases, V lost 0 bases, and 4 bases had no gene match.

The chain employs TRBV19 and TRBJ1-4; maybe TRBD1 (6 bases). The CDR3 is made up of 14 amino acids. In germline, CDR1 is LNHDA, CDR2 SQIVND (reference sequence). V gave up 3 bases and J gave up 8 bases, with 13 bases separating them. The CDR3 DNA reads as TGTGCCAGTAGTATCGGGGACATGAGGGAAAAACTGTTTTTT. Protein sequence: CASSIGDMREKLFF.

For the CDR3, the DNA is TGTGCCAGCAGCTTAGCTAGGACAGCCACCACTGAAGCTTTCTTT. Translated, it gives CASSLARTATTEAFF. This rearrangement joins TRBV7-2 to TRBJ1-1, with a weak D call TRBD1 (6 bases). Per germline, CDR1 SGHTA and CDR2 FQGNSA. V was shortened by 0 bases and J by 4 bases, with 12 bases between the two germline ends. The CDR3 has 15 residues.

The chain links TRBV3-1 (or the pseudogene TRBV3-2) to TRBJ2-1; 7 positions match TRBD2. Germline trimming cut 1 base from V and 4 bases from J; bases unmatched to any gene: 7. Germline V CDR1 and CDR2: LGHDT, YNNKEL (reference sequence). CDR3 length equals 16 residues. The DNA for the CDR3 is TGTGCCAGCAGCCAAGTTCGGGGGGACTCGTACAATGAGCAGTTCTTC. Translation gives CASSQVRGDSYNEQFF.

This clone was detected once. V is TRBV6-5 and J is TRBJ2-7; 8 positions match TRBD2. CDR3 length: 14 amino acids. Germline CDR1 MNHEY, CDR2 SVGAGI. Trimming at V came to 2 bases and at J to 7 bases, leaving 7 bases not matched to a gene. CDR3 bases: TGTGCCAGCAGTTACGGAGCGGGGGCTCAGGAGCAGTACTTC. Translation gives CASSYGAGAQEQYF.

As DNA, the CDR3 is TGCGCCAGCAGCGCGAGTGTAATTTCAGGAGAGCAGTACTTC. Amino acids: CASSASVISGEQYF. V and J are TRBV5-1 and TRBJ2-7; D call uncertain. The CDR3 covers 14 residues. Trimming took off 4 bases at V and 7 bases at J, with 18 bases between the two ends. Germline values: CDR1 SGHRS, CDR2 YFSETQ.

The chain uses TRBV14 and TRBJ1-3; the D gene is possibly TRBD1 (5 bases). The germline gives CDR1 SGHDN, CDR2 FVKESK. The CDR3 has 14 residues. V lost 2 bases and J 7 bases, leaving 12 bases between the germline ends. The chain's CDR3 is CASSQQGLGNTIYF. CDR3 bases: TGTGCCAGCAGCCAACAGGGTCTTGGTAACACCATATATTTT.

V gene TRBV2 combines with J gene TRBJ2-1; D possibly corresponds to TRBD2 (7 bases). Trimming removed 10 bases from V and 4 bases from J, with 14 bases in between. The CDR3 has 13 amino acids. Germline V lookup: CDR1 SNHLY, CDR2 FYNNEI. CDR3 in amino acids: CAKGGGDYNEQFF. The CDR3 DNA sequence: TGTGCCAAGGGGGGGGGCGATTACAATGAGCAGTTCTTC.